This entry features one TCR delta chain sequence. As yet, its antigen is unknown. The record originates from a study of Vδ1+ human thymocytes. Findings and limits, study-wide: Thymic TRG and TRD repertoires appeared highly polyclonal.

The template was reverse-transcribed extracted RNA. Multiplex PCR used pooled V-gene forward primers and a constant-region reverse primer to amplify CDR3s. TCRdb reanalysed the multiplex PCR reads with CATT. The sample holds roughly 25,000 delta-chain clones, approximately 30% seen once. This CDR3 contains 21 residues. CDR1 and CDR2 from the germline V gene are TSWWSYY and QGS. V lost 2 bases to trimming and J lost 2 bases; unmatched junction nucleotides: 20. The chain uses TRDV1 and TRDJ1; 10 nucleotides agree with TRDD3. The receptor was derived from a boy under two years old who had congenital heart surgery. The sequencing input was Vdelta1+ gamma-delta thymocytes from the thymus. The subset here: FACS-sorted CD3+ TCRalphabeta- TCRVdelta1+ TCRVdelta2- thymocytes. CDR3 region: CALGESPYFYGGYGSTDKLIF. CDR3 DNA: TGTGCTCTTGGGGAATCGCCGTATTTCTACGGGGGATACGGAAGTACCGATAAACTCATCTTT.